One and the same sample provided the 26 T cell receptor beta chains below, sequenced in a study of blood T cell repertoires in COVID-19. Assay: immunoSEQ multiplex PCR; the TCRdb copy retains only in-frame clones and omits some. The sample holds 200,000 to 300,000 clones, approximately 80% seen once. Material: peripheral blood. All receptors come from a man in his 60s with acute or convalescent COVID-19.

The rearrangement joins TRBV18 to TRBJ1-2, with 10 bases matching TRBD1. V was pared by 2 bases and J by 5 bases, with 5 bases of the junction left unmatched. The CDR3 is made up of 15 amino acids. CDR1 and CDR2 (germline): KGHSH, LQKENI. The CDR3 spells CASSPGGQGRYGYTF. The CDR3 DNA is TGTGCCAGCTCACCAGGGGGACAGGGGCGGTATGGCTACACCTTC.

This sequence joins TRBV24-1 and TRBJ2-5; D not certain. Germline V gene lookup returns CDR1 KGHDR and CDR2 SFDVKD. The CDR3 has 13 amino acids. Trimming cost V 5 bases and J 1 base, with 7 bases left between them. The CDR3: CATSGGAQETQYF. The CDR3 region has the DNA TGTGCCACCAGTGGAGGTGCCCAAGAGACCCAGTACTTC.

The gene calls are TRBV9 and TRBJ2-7; tentatively, D is TRBD2 (5 bases). V was clipped by 0 bases and J by 5 bases, with 12 bases between them. The CDR3 covers 14 residues. Germline loops: CDR1 SGDLS, CDR2 YYNGEE. CDR3 nucleotides: TGTGCCAGCAGCGTAGGGGGAGCGGCGGACGAGCAGTACTTC. Protein sequence: CASSVGGAADEQYF. Full variable domain (outside the CDR3, taken from reference TRBV9 and TRBJ2-7): DSGVTQTPKHLITATGQRVTLRCSPRSGDLSVYWYQQSLDQGLQFLIQYYNGEERAKGNILERFSAQQFPDLHSELNLSSLELGDSALYFCASSVGGAADEQYFGPGTRLTVT.

This rearrangement joins TRBV28 to TRBJ2-7; 7 positions match TRBD2. The CDR3 length is 13 residues. Looked up from germline, CDR1 is MDHEN and CDR2 is SYDVKM. V shed 3 bases and J 2 bases; nucleotides not matched to a gene: 1. The CDR3 loop is CASSLSGAYEQYF. The CDR3 coding sequence is TGTGCCAGCAGTTTGAGCGGGGCCTACGAGCAGTACTTC.

The V gene is TRBV9, the J gene TRBJ1-1; unclear D gene. This CDR3 has 14 amino acids. The V end was cut by 3 bases, the J end by 2 bases, with 11 bases between. CDR1 SGDLS and CDR2 YYNGEE come from the germline V gene. The CDR3: CASSASVLNTEAFF. The CDR3 nucleotides are TGTGCCAGCAGCGCCTCGGTCCTAAACACTGAAGCTTTCTTT. The full variable domain, rest sourced from reference TRBV9 and TRBJ1-1, is DSGVTQTPKHLITATGQRVTLRCSPRSGDLSVYWYQQSLDQGLQFLIQYYNGEERAKGNILERFSAQQFPDLHSELNLSSLELGDSALYFCASSASVLNTEAFFGQGTRLTVV.

Worth noting for this clone: Additional DNA sequences in this sample encode the identical CDR3. The chain joins TRBV5-1 to TRBJ1-2; D uncertain. The CDR3 spans 14 residues. Germline V gives CDR1 SGHRS, CDR2 YFSETQ. Trimming cost V 0 bases and J 2 bases, with 8 bases left between them. The CDR3 sequence: CASSLAPGNYGYTF. The CDR3 nucleotides are TGCGCCAGCAGCTTGGCCCCGGGAAACTATGGCTACACCTTC.

Remarks on this clone: The germline gene is not matched at one end of the junction; a read error may be the cause. The J gene is TRBJ1-3, the V gene TRBV10-2; D remains unclear. Germline V gives CDR1 WSHSY, CDR2 SAAADI. The CDR3 is 13 amino acids. In nucleotides, the CDR3 is TGCGCCAGTAGTGGGCAGGATGGAAACACCATATATTTT. It translates to CASSGQDGNTIYF.

This sequence joins TRBV6-2 or TRBV6-3 and TRBJ2-5, with a tentative D call TRBD2 (6 bases). Germline assignment: CDR1 MNHEY and CDR2 SVGEGT. The CDR3 contains 15 residues. Deletions cut 2 bases from V and 2 bases from J, with 12 bases between. The CDR3 loop is CASSYGGLTQETQYF. For the CDR3, the DNA is TGTGCCAGCAGTTACGGGGGACTGACACAAGAGACCCAGTACTTC.

The chain employs TRBV19 and TRBJ2-6, with D unresolved. The germline CDR1 and CDR2 sequences are LNHDA and SQIVND (reference sequence). V dropped 7 bases and J dropped 0 bases, with 7 bases sitting between them. There are 14 residues in the CDR3. CDR3 DNA: TGTGCCAGTACCCCCTACTCTGGGGCCAACGTCCTGACTTTC. This gives the protein CASTPYSGANVLTF.

V usage is TRBV19 and J usage is TRBJ2-5; maybe TRBD2 (5 bases). In germline, CDR1 is LNHDA, CDR2 SQIVND (reference sequence). V dropped 5 bases and J dropped 5 bases, with 18 bases sitting between them. The CDR3 runs to 15 residues. The CDR3 reads CASSLVGYWRETQYF. CDR3 nucleotides: TGTGCCAGTAGTTTGGTGGGGTATTGGAGGGAGACCCAGTACTTC. The whole variable domain, filled in from reference TRBV19 and TRBJ2-5, reads DGGITQSPKYLFRKEGQNVTLSCEQNLNHDAMYWYRQDPGQGLRLIYYSQIVNDFQKGDIAEGYSVSREKKESFPLTVTSAQKNPTAFYLCASSLVGYWRETQYFGPGTRLLVL.

The gene calls are TRBV6-5 and TRBJ2-5; 8 bases align to TRBD1. After removal of 5 bases from V and 1 base from J, the junction contained 3 bases not matched to a gene. The CDR3 is 14 amino acids. CDR1 and CDR2 (germline): MNHEY, SVGAGI. CDR3 amino acids: CASSRTGPQETQYF. The CDR3 DNA follows: TGTGCCAGCAGTCGGACAGGGCCCCAAGAGACCCAGTACTTC.

The DNA for the CDR3 is TGTGCCAGCAGTCGGGAGCCTCCCTACGAGCAGTACTTC. Its protein is CASSREPPYEQYF. V usage is TRBV6-2 or TRBV6-3 and J usage is TRBJ2-7, with D perhaps TRBD2 (6 bases). The ends were cut back, 5 bases at V and 2 bases at J, with 10 bases in the middle. Germline CDR1 and CDR2: MNHEY and SVGEGT. The CDR3 has 13 residues.

CDR3 residues: CASSLASTDTQYF. CDR3 DNA: TGCGCCAGCAGCTTGGCTAGCACAGATACGCAGTATTTT. V gene TRBV5-1 combines with J gene TRBJ2-3; D not resolved. Germline values: CDR1 SGHRS, CDR2 YFSETQ. CDR3 length: 13 residues. V shed 0 bases and J shed 0 bases, with 2 bases lying between them.

V is TRBV5-1 and J is TRBJ2-7, with 14 bases identical to TRBD2. The CDR3 runs 17 residues. V trimming: 4 bases; J trimming: 0 bases; junction bases outside the gene matches: 6. The germline gives CDR1 SGHRS, CDR2 YFSETQ. DNA of the CDR3: TGCGCCAGCAGCGAGGGACTAGCGGGGGCCCTCTCCTACGAGCAGTACTTC. It yields the protein CASSEGLAGALSYEQYF.

This chain uses TRBV5-6 with TRBJ1-1; D remains unclear. The ends were cut back, 7 bases at V and 2 bases at J, with 15 bases in the middle. The germline V gene has CDR1 SGHDT and CDR2 YYEEEE. The CDR3 runs to 14 residues. The CDR3 DNA is TGTGCCAGCCGGGAGCCGGGAAAAAACACTGAAGCTTTCTTT. It specifies CASREPGKNTEAFF.

This clone has just a few counts. The genes are TRBV28 and TRBJ1-1; TRBD1 matches 8 bases. Germline V CDR1 and CDR2: MDHEN, SYDVKM. This CDR3 has 15 residues. V lost 3 bases to trimming and J lost 4 bases; unmatched junction nucleotides: 7. CDR3 sequence reads: CASSFTGGGGTEAFF. The CDR3 DNA reads as TGTGCCAGCAGTTTCACAGGGGGTGGCGGCACTGAAGCTTTCTTT.

V is TRBV25-1 and J is TRBJ2-1, with TRBD2 identical over 8 bases. This CDR3 region has 16 residues. Germline lookup yields CDR1 MGHDK and CDR2 SYGVNS. V shed 1 base and J 1 base; nucleotides not matched to a gene: 3. Here the CDR3 reads CASSELTSGSYNEQFF. CDR3 nucleotides: TGTGCCAGCAGTGAATTAACTAGCGGATCCTACAATGAGCAGTTCTTC.

The rearrangement uses TRBV3-1 (or the pseudogene TRBV3-2) and TRBJ2-7; 10 bases match TRBD1. Trimming at V came to 3 bases and at J to 6 bases, leaving 11 bases not matched to a gene. CDR1 and CDR2 from the germline V gene are LGHDT and YNNKEL (reference sequence). The CDR3 spans 16 residues. CDR3 sequence (DNA): TGTGCCAGCAGCCACCTCCCTAGGACAGGGGGAGGCGAGCAGTACTTC. Translating it yields CASSHLPRTGGGEQYF.

The V gene is TRBV9, the J gene TRBJ2-1, with a weak D call TRBD1 (5 bases). The CDR3 sequence is 14 residues long. Between the trimmed V and J ends, which lost 3 bases and 5 bases, there was a span of 12 bases. CDR1 is SGDLS, CDR2 YYNGEE, per germline. This CDR3 reads CASSERTIDNEQFF. The DNA of the CDR3 is TGTGCCAGCAGCGAAAGGACAATCGACAATGAGCAGTTCTTC.

This chain connects TRBV2 to TRBJ2-2; perhaps TRBD2 as D (6 bases). This CDR3 spans 15 amino acids. V lost 10 bases to trimming and J lost 1 base, with 16 bases between them. Germline V gives CDR1 SNHLY, CDR2 FYNNEI. The CDR3 is CATQGGVGNTGELFF. CDR3 DNA sequence: TGTGCCACCCAGGGCGGGGTGGGGAACACCGGGGAGCTGTTTTTT.

This clone was observed a handful of times. J is TRBJ1-6 and V is TRBV2; no clear D gene. V was pared by 3 bases and J by 7 bases, with 13 bases between. Looked up from germline, CDR1 is SNHLY and CDR2 is FYNNEI. The length of the CDR3 is 15 residues. Here the CDR3 DNA reads TGTGCCAGCAGTGAGGAGGCAGCCGGGAATTCACCCCTCCACTTT. Protein: CASSEEAAGNSPLHF.

V gene TRBV28 combines with J gene TRBJ2-5; D may be TRBD1 (5 bases). Trimming took 2 bases from V and 1 from J, leaving 11 bases between them. CDR1 is MDHEN, CDR2 SYDVKM, per germline. CDR3 length: 15 amino acids. The CDR3 region has the DNA TGTGCCAGCAGTTTAAGGGGCGCACCCCAAGAGACCCAGTACTTC. This gives the protein CASSLRGAPQETQYF.

The chain links TRBV5-1 to TRBJ2-1; 8 bases are a match to TRBD2. CDR1 is SGHRS, CDR2 YFSETQ, per germline. Trimming cost V 2 bases and J 4 bases; bases outside gene matches: 5. The CDR3 sequence is 15 residues long. CDR3 residues: CASSFTSGPYNEQFF. The CDR3 DNA reads as TGCGCCAGCAGCTTTACTAGCGGCCCATACAATGAGCAGTTCTTC.

The rearrangement joins TRBV7-6 to TRBJ1-1, with D perhaps matching TRBD1 (5 bases). Germline V lookup: CDR1 SGHVS, CDR2 FNYEAQ. CDR3 length: 13 residues. Trimming shortened V by 5 bases and J by 10 bases, and 17 bases separated the two germline ends. The CDR3 nucleotides are TGTGCCAGCAGCCCCTCCCTGGAAGGGGCAGCTTTCTTT. Translating gives CASSPSLEGAAFF.

This sequence joins TRBV5-4 and TRBJ2-5, with D maybe TRBD2 (7 bases). Between the trimmed V and J ends, which lost 0 bases and 5 bases, there was a span of 17 bases. Germline V lookup: CDR1 SGHNT, CDR2 YYREEE (reference sequence). The CDR3 contains 16 residues. Here the CDR3 reads CASSLEGGVPRETQYF. For the CDR3, the DNA is TGTGCCAGCAGCTTGGAGGGGGGGGTACCAAGGGAGACCCAGTACTTC.

The V call is TRBV11-2, the J call TRBJ2-3; D perhaps matches TRBD2 (5 bases). Trimming cost V 4 bases and J 7 bases, with 12 bases left between them. Germline V CDR1 and CDR2: SGHAT, FQNNGV. The CDR3 runs 13 residues. DNA of the CDR3: TGTGCCAGCAGCTCTGCGAGGGTAAATACGCAGTATTTT. Its protein product is CASSSARVNTQYF.